This T cell receptor beta chain was observed in a study of T-cell memory formation after mild COVID-19. Study findings and constraints: Prior to infection, memory already included some responding clones, suggesting cross-reactive memory joined.

The germline CDR1 and CDR2 sequences are MNHNS and SASEGT. This CDR3 is built from 16 residues. V dropped 5 bases and J dropped 2; count of bases not matched to a gene: 9. Remarks on this clonotype: The antigen is not known.

After 5'RACE with constant-segment primers, TCR alpha and TCR beta cDNA libraries carrying sample barcodes and UMIs were obtained. TCRdb used MiXCR to reprocess the 5' RACE reads, holding one entry per CDR3 protein. The sample shows around 300,000 distinct CDR3 sequences, around 13% of them seen only once. The source is a man between 18 and 29 years old who had mild COVID-19 (a few samples of this study predate the infection). Cell type and time point are not known. V gene TRBV6-1 combines with J gene TRBJ1-5; 7 bases are shared with TRBD1. Source material: PBMCs or a T cell subset sorted from them (not recorded which). As DNA, the CDR3 is TGTGCCAGCAGTCCAAGCGGAACAGGGGGCAATCAGCCCCAGCATTTT. Protein: CASSPSGTGGNQPQHF.